A selection of T cell receptor beta chains follows, all from one sample in a study of response to subunit inactivated influenza vaccine. TCRdb analysed the RT-PCR reads with MiXCR anew, one entry per CDR3 protein. Of about 480,000 distinct CDR3 sequences detected, approximately 24% appear once; the ten largest clones hold approximately 2%. The source material was CD4+ T cells sorted from PBMCs, sampled 4 to 6 days after vaccination. The receptors stem from a man aged 45-65 years who received an inactivated influenza vaccine. The CDR3 runs from the conserved cysteine through the conserved F or W. Fields, in order: CDR3 DNA, CDR3 protein, V gene, J gene, D gene, clone size. A D gene is named only where the DNA matches it firmly. For some rows the clone size is stated as once, few or many, or as a class when expanded; others skip it.

CDR3 DNA: TGCAGTGCTAGGGGGGTAGCGTCCCCCGGGGAGCTGTTTTTT; CDR3 protein: CSARGVASPGELFF; V gene: TRBV20-1; J gene: TRBJ2-2; D gene: -; clone size: -
CDR3 DNA: TGCAGTGTCTCTTCGTTGGACAGGGGGCCCTACGAGCAGTACTTC; CDR3 protein: CSVSSLDRGPYEQYF; V gene: TRBV20-1; J gene: TRBJ2-7; D gene: TRBD1; clone size: few
CDR3 DNA: TGTGCCAGCAGTTTCTCTAGCGACGGTACGCAGTATTTT; CDR3 protein: CASSFSSDGTQYF; V gene: TRBV12-3/TRBV12-4; J gene: TRBJ2-3; D gene: -; clone size: -
CDR3 DNA: TGTGCCAGCAGGGCTCCAAGCGGGCGGTACGAGCAGTACTTC; CDR3 protein: CASRAPSGRYEQYF; V gene: TRBV25-1; J gene: TRBJ2-7; D gene: -; clone size: -
CDR3 DNA: TGTGCCACCACTAAGGGGGGCCTCGGGACTGAGCAGTTCTTC; CDR3 protein: CATTKGGLGTEQFF; V gene: TRBV28; J gene: TRBJ2-1; D gene: -; clone size: -
CDR3 DNA: TGTGCCATATCTAAGGGGGGATCGAACACCGGGGAGCTGTTTTTT; CDR3 protein: CAISKGGSNTGELFF; V gene: TRBV6-1; J gene: TRBJ2-2; D gene: -; clone size: few
CDR3 DNA: TGTGCCAGCAGTTACAAGAGCGGGGGGGCCCGTGAGCAGTTCTTC; CDR3 protein: CASSYKSGGAREQFF; V gene: TRBV6-2/TRBV6-3; J gene: TRBJ2-1; D gene: TRBD2; clone size: few
CDR3 DNA: TGCAGCCCCTTAGGGGGGAAGGATTCACCCCTCCACTTT; CDR3 protein: CSPLGGKDSPLHF; V gene: TRBV20-1; J gene: TRBJ1-6; D gene: -; clone size: few
CDR3 DNA: TGTGCCAGCAGTAGCCGGGGGGGTGGCTACGAGCAGTACTTC; CDR3 protein: CASSSRGGGYEQYF; V gene: TRBV6-1; J gene: TRBJ2-7; D gene: TRBD2; clone size: -
CDR3 DNA: TGTGCCAGCAGCTTACGTGGCGGGAGGGCCACAGATACGCAGTATTTT; CDR3 protein: CASSLRGGRATDTQYF; V gene: TRBV7-9; J gene: TRBJ2-3; D gene: TRBD2; clone size: -
CDR3 DNA: TGTGCCAGCAGTACCTCTCGGGACTGGACCACTAATGAGCAGTTCTTC; CDR3 protein: CASSTSRDWTTNEQFF; V gene: TRBV6-2/TRBV6-3; J gene: TRBJ2-1; D gene: -; clone size: -
CDR3 DNA: TGCGCCAGCAGCTTCCAGGGAACTTACAATGAGCAGTTCTTC; CDR3 protein: CASSFQGTYNEQFF; V gene: TRBV5-1; J gene: TRBJ2-1; D gene: -; clone size: -
CDR3 DNA: TGTGCCAGCTCACATAGGACAGGGAAGAACACCGGGGAGCTGTTTTTT; CDR3 protein: CASSHRTGKNTGELFF; V gene: TRBV18; J gene: TRBJ2-2; D gene: TRBD1; clone size: -
CDR3 DNA: TGCGCCAGCAGCCAATTGGGACTAGCGGGAGAGCGGTACAATGAGCAGTTCTTC; CDR3 protein: CASSQLGLAGERYNEQFF; V gene: TRBV4-1; J gene: TRBJ2-1; D gene: TRBD2; clone size: few
CDR3 DNA: TGTGCCAGCAGTACCCTCAGAGCAGGGGGCACAGATACGCAGTATTTT; CDR3 protein: CASSTLRAGGTDTQYF; V gene: TRBV5-6; J gene: TRBJ2-3; D gene: -; clone size: -
CDR3 DNA: TGTGCCAGCAGTGAAACGGAGGGCGCCAGGGAGACCCAGTACTTC; CDR3 protein: CASSETEGARETQYF; V gene: TRBV6-1; J gene: TRBJ2-5; D gene: -; clone size: -
CDR3 DNA: TGTGCCAGCAGCTCCACAGCTACAGATACGCAGTATTTT; CDR3 protein: CASSSTATDTQYF; V gene: TRBV7-2; J gene: TRBJ2-3; D gene: -; clone size: -
CDR3 DNA: TGTGCCAGCAGTGACACAAGTGGACAGGCTGAAGCTTTCTTT; CDR3 protein: CASSDTSGQAEAFF; V gene: TRBV6-2/TRBV6-3; J gene: TRBJ1-1; D gene: TRBD1; clone size: few
CDR3 DNA: TGTGCCAGCAGCTCCGCCGGGACCCCGGACAATGAGCAGTTCTTC; CDR3 protein: CASSSAGTPDNEQFF; V gene: TRBV7-3; J gene: TRBJ2-1; D gene: -; clone size: -
CDR3 DNA: TGTGCCAGCAGTGAAGCTGTCACAGGGGGCCTCATGAACACTGAAGCTTTCTTT; CDR3 protein: CASSEAVTGGLMNTEAFF; V gene: TRBV6-1; J gene: TRBJ1-1; D gene: TRBD1; clone size: -
CDR3 DNA: TGCAGTGCTAGAGATTATACTGAAGCTTTCTTT; CDR3 protein: CSARDYTEAFF; V gene: TRBV20-1; J gene: TRBJ1-1; D gene: -; clone size: few
CDR3 DNA: TGTGCCAGCAGTTCCGCTGTAGACGTAGCCAAAAACATTCAGTACTTC; CDR3 protein: CASSSAVDVAKNIQYF; V gene: TRBV6-5; J gene: TRBJ2-4; D gene: -; clone size: few
CDR3 DNA: TGTGCCAGCAGCCAGGGACTAGCGGGTTCCAGGGATACGCAGTATTTT; CDR3 protein: CASSQGLAGSRDTQYF; V gene: TRBV7-6; J gene: TRBJ2-3; D gene: TRBD2; clone size: few
CDR3 DNA: TGTGCCAGCAGTACTAGCGGTTCCTACGAGCAGTACTTC; CDR3 protein: CASSTSGSYEQYF; V gene: TRBV7-2; J gene: TRBJ2-7; D gene: TRBD2; clone size: few
CDR3 DNA: TGTGCCAGCAGTTTACCGACAGGGCTGGAGCTGTTTTTT; CDR3 protein: CASSLPTGLELFF; V gene: TRBV28; J gene: TRBJ2-2; D gene: TRBD1; clone size: -
CDR3 DNA: TGCGCCAGCAGCTTGTATAGCGGGGGGGTCACAGATACGCAGTATTTT; CDR3 protein: CASSLYSGGVTDTQYF; V gene: TRBV5-1; J gene: TRBJ2-3; D gene: TRBD2; clone size: few
CDR3 DNA: TGTGCCAGCAGTGAAAACGGGGCTGGCTACGAGCAGTACTTC; CDR3 protein: CASSENGAGYEQYF; V gene: TRBV6-1; J gene: TRBJ2-7; D gene: -; clone size: -
CDR3 DNA: TGTGCCAGCAGCTTAGTTGGCAGGATGGTACAGCCCCAGCATTTT; CDR3 protein: CASSLVGRMVQPQHF; V gene: TRBV7-8; J gene: TRBJ1-5; D gene: -; clone size: -
CDR3 DNA: TGCAGCGTTGTTATGGCAAACTATGGCTACACCTTC; CDR3 protein: CSVVMANYGYTF; V gene: TRBV29-1; J gene: TRBJ1-2; D gene: -; clone size: -
CDR3 DNA: TGTGCCAGCAGTTCCTCTAGCGCTGGGGAGCTGTTTTTT; CDR3 protein: CASSSSSAGELFF; V gene: TRBV27; J gene: TRBJ2-2; D gene: -; clone size: -
CDR3 DNA: TGTGCCAGCAGCAAAGACAGGAGCCCCCACTCTGGCAATGAGCAGTTCTTC; CDR3 protein: CASSKDRSPHSGNEQFF; V gene: TRBV21-1; J gene: TRBJ2-1; D gene: -; clone size: -
CDR3 DNA: TGTGCCAGCAAGGGGCCCTCCCCAGATGCGGGCTACACCTTC; CDR3 protein: CASKGPSPDAGYTF; V gene: TRBV27; J gene: TRBJ1-2; D gene: -; clone size: -
CDR3 DNA: TGTGCCAGCGGCTCGACTAGCGGGGGGGCCTCGGATACGCAGTATTTT; CDR3 protein: CASGSTSGGASDTQYF; V gene: TRBV7-9; J gene: TRBJ2-3; D gene: TRBD2; clone size: few
CDR3 DNA: TGCGCCAGCAGCCAAGTTCAGAGCTCCTACGAGCAGTACTTC; CDR3 protein: CASSQVQSSYEQYF; V gene: TRBV4-3; J gene: TRBJ2-7; D gene: -; clone size: -
CDR3 DNA: TGCAGTGCTAGAGGGCAGCGCCTGAGCTCCTACAATGAGCAGTTCTTC; CDR3 protein: CSARGQRLSSYNEQFF; V gene: TRBV20-1; J gene: TRBJ2-1; D gene: -; clone size: -
CDR3 DNA: TGTGCTAGCAGCTTGGGGGAGATGGGGAACAATGAGCAGTTCTTC; CDR3 protein: CASSLGEMGNNEQFF; V gene: TRBV7-7; J gene: TRBJ2-1; D gene: -; clone size: -
CDR3 DNA: TGCGCCAGCAGCTTCGACAGGGAAAAACTGTTTTTT; CDR3 protein: CASSFDREKLFF; V gene: TRBV5-1; J gene: TRBJ1-4; D gene: -; clone size: few
CDR3 DNA: TGTGCCAGCAGCCCCCGGGGACAGGCTGCCACAGATACGCAGTATTTT; CDR3 protein: CASSPRGQAATDTQYF; V gene: TRBV7-2; J gene: TRBJ2-3; D gene: TRBD1; clone size: once
CDR3 DNA: TGCAGTGCGCAAGACCCCTACGAGCAGTACTTC; CDR3 protein: CSAQDPYEQYF; V gene: TRBV20-1; J gene: TRBJ2-7; D gene: -; clone size: few
CDR3 DNA: TGTGCCAGCAGCTCTCAAAAAGAGACCCAGTACTTC; CDR3 protein: CASSSQKETQYF; V gene: TRBV12-3/TRBV12-4; J gene: TRBJ2-5; D gene: -; clone size: few
CDR3 DNA: TGTGCCAGCAGCAAAGGGCTACAGGGGATCAGCGCCCCGCGCACTGAAGCTTTCTTT; CDR3 protein: CASSKGLQGISAPRTEAFF; V gene: TRBV21-1; J gene: TRBJ1-1; D gene: -; clone size: -
CDR3 DNA: TGTGCCAGCAGCGTAGGGAACGCCCAAGAGACCCAGTACTTC; CDR3 protein: CASSVGNAQETQYF; V gene: TRBV9; J gene: TRBJ2-5; D gene: -; clone size: -
CDR3 DNA: TGTGCCAGCAGTTCTAAGACAGGGAGGAGCTATGGCTACACCTTC; CDR3 protein: CASSSKTGRSYGYTF; V gene: TRBV28; J gene: TRBJ1-2; D gene: TRBD1; clone size: -
CDR3 DNA: TGCGCCAGCAGCATCGGACACCTGAACACCGGGGAGCTGTTTTTT; CDR3 protein: CASSIGHLNTGELFF; V gene: TRBV5-1; J gene: TRBJ2-2; D gene: -; clone size: -
CDR3 DNA: TGCAGCGTTGAGGGGACTAGCCGCAATGAGCAGTTCTTC; CDR3 protein: CSVEGTSRNEQFF; V gene: TRBV29-1; J gene: TRBJ2-1; D gene: TRBD2; clone size: few
CDR3 DNA: TGCGCCAGCGGCCAAGAACCTGTCCGGAGGCCCTCCTACAATGAGCAGTTCTTC; CDR3 protein: CASGQEPVRRPSYNEQFF; V gene: TRBV4-3; J gene: TRBJ2-1; D gene: -; clone size: -